A single sample is the source of the 19 T cell receptor beta chains below, sequenced in a study of human T cells and chemical hapten exposure. TCRdb re-derived calls from the RACE reads in MiXCR, one entry per CDR3 protein. The sample consists of roughly 380,000 distinct CDR3 sequences, 4% to 5.5% of them appearing once. Noted time point: patch test 1, 2 weeks after DPC sensitization. Sample treatment: therapeutic diphenylcyclopropenone sensitization with weekly scalp DPC. Sequencing used whole blood, obtained in connection with sensitization to the hapten diphenylcyclopropenone (DPC). All receptors derive from a woman aged 45-65 years with alopecia areata. Some clones in this sample may be carry-over from other donors' samples.

There are many counts of this clonotype. The chain is built from TRBV15 and TRBJ2-3; a possible D gene is TRBD2 (5 bases). With 6 bases removed from V and 3 bases from J, the gap between germline ends came to 13 bases. Germline V gives CDR1 LNHNV, CDR2 YYDKDF (reference sequence). CDR3 length equals 14 residues. The CDR3 DNA follows: TGTGCCACCAGGCGCGGGCATGGGACAGATACGCAGTATTTT. As protein: CATRRGHGTDTQYF. Full variable domain (remainder filled in from reference TRBV15 and TRBJ2-3): DAMVIQNPRYQVTQFGKPVTLSCSQTLNHNVMYWYQQKSSQAPKLLFHYYDKDFNNEADTPDNFQSRRPNTSFCFLDIRSPGLGDTAMYLCATRRGHGTDTQYFGPGTRLTVL.

This clonotype was seen a handful of times. This rearrangement joins TRBV20-1 to TRBJ1-6; TRBD1 aligns across 7 bases. Germline trimming cut 3 bases from V and 2 bases from J; bases unmatched to any gene: 1. The CDR3 runs to 14 residues. Germline lookup yields CDR1 DFQATT and CDR2 SNEGSKA (reference sequence). The CDR3 nucleotides read TGCAGTGCTAGCCAGGGGGCCTATAATTCACCCCTCCACTTT. Encoded protein: CSASQGAYNSPLHF.

This clonotype was observed many times. The chain couples TRBV12-3 or TRBV12-4 to TRBJ1-3, with D hard to call. The CDR3 has 14 residues. The V gene lost 8 bases and the J gene lost 4 bases, with 15 bases spanning the gap. The CDR3 loop reads CASSPLRGGNTIYF. The CDR3 DNA reads TGTGCCAGCTCCCCCCTGAGAGGCGGAAACACCATATATTTT.

The table lists this clonotype with many counts. J is TRBJ2-4 and V is TRBV4-1, with D unresolved. The CDR3 has 14 residues. Trimming stripped 6 bases from V and 1 base from J, with 10 bases between. Germline-derived CDR1 and CDR2 are MGHRA and YSYEKL. The chain's CDR3 is CASSHDLAKNIQYF. CDR3 DNA: TGCGCCAGCAGTCACGATCTGGCCAAAAACATTCAGTACTTC.

This clonotype was observed many times. The V call is TRBV6-1, the J call TRBJ2-3; 12 nucleotides agree with TRBD2. The length of the CDR3 is 18 residues. V lost 1 base and J lost 5; bases outside the gene matches: 10. Germline CDR1 is MNHNS and CDR2 is SASEGT. The CDR3 loop is CASSEVSSSGGARDTQYF. The CDR3 coding sequence is TGTGCCAGCAGTGAAGTATCCTCTAGCGGGGGGGCCCGAGATACGCAGTATTTT.

The rearrangement uses TRBV13 and TRBJ2-7; 8 nucleotides align to TRBD2. Germline CDR1 is PRHDT and CDR2 is FYEKMQ (reference sequence). With 4 bases clipped from V and 7 bases from J, the junction kept 6 bases outside the gene matches. The CDR3 loop spans 13 amino acids. CDR3 sequence (DNA): TGTGCCAGCAGCTCTAGCGGGCTCCGGGAGCAGTACTTC. This encodes CASSSSGLREQYF.

V gene TRBV12-3 or TRBV12-4 combines with J gene TRBJ2-5, with 16 bases fitting TRBD2. The CDR3 has 18 residues. With V trimmed by 3 bases and J by 0 bases, 4 bases remained unmatched. The CDR3 nucleotides are TGTGCCAGCAGTTTGGGGACTAGCGGGGGGGCCCACCAAGAGACCCAGTACTTC. It specifies CASSLGTSGGAHQETQYF.

The J gene is TRBJ2-3, the V gene TRBV12-3 or TRBV12-4; D is possibly TRBD1 or TRBD2 (7 bases each). The CDR3 has 16 residues. The V end lost 4 bases, the J end lost 1 base, and 15 bases lay between the germline ends. The CDR3 spells CASSSQGGTGTDTQYF. CDR3 bases: TGTGCCAGCAGTTCCCAGGGGGGGACCGGCACAGATACGCAGTATTTT.

The V and J genes are TRBV30 and TRBJ1-2; tentative D call: TRBD1 (5 bases). The germline CDR1 and CDR2 sequences are GTSNPN and SVGIG (reference sequence). The germline V and J ends were trimmed by 4 bases and 2 bases, with 8 bases remaining between them. The CDR3 length is 12 residues. The CDR3 spells CAWNGANYGYTF. The CDR3, as DNA: TGTGCCTGGAACGGGGCAAACTATGGCTACACCTTC.

The sample holds many counts of this clonotype. V is TRBV7-9 and J is TRBJ1-3; unclear D gene. The CDR3 is made up of 14 amino acids. Trimming removed 2 bases from V and 7 bases from J, with 12 bases in between. Per the germline V gene, CDR1 is SEHNR and CDR2 is FQNEAQ (reference sequence). Here the CDR3 DNA reads TGTGCCAGCAGCTTATCTGGGCCCACGAACACCATATATTTT. Translated, it gives CASSLSGPTNTIYF. The variable domain in full, completed from reference TRBV7-9 and TRBJ1-3, reads DTGVSQNPRHKITKRGQNVTFRCDPISEHNRLYWYRQTLGQGPEFLTYFQNEAQLEKSRLLSDRFSAERPKGSFSTLEIQRTEQGDSAMYLCASSLSGPTNTIYFGEGSWLTVV.

There are many counts of this clonotype. The CDR3 reads CASSLEREGREQYF. The CDR3 nucleotides are TGTGCCAGCAGTTTAGAGCGGGAGGGCCGCGAGCAGTACTTC. V is TRBV12-3 or TRBV12-4 and J is TRBJ2-7; 10 bases are a match to TRBD2. V dropped 1 base and J dropped 6; count of bases not matched to a gene: 3. This CDR3 has 14 residues.

This clonotype was seen repeatedly, ten times or more. The chain carries TRBV10-2 and TRBJ2-1; 7 bases are shared with TRBD1. V shed 6 bases, J shed 7 bases, and the junction held 6 bases outside the gene matches. Per the germline V gene, CDR1 is WSHSY and CDR2 is SAAADI. This CDR3 comprises 13 residues. CDR3 loop: CASRKQGWNEQFF. The CDR3 DNA reads as TGCGCCAGCAGGAAACAGGGGTGGAATGAGCAGTTCTTC.

The table lists this clonotype with many counts. The rearrangement uses TRBV27 and TRBJ1-1; D uncertain. The V gene's germline CDR1 is MNHEY and CDR2 SMNVEV (reference sequence). The CDR3 has 11 residues. The DNA of the CDR3 is TGTGCTGTACAGAGGAACACTGAAGCTTTCTTT. It encodes CAVQRNTEAFF.

Ten or more counts support this clonotype. The genes are TRBV29-1 and TRBJ2-1; D unresolved. Trimming took off 3 bases at V and 1 base at J, with 10 bases between the two ends. This CDR3 spans 14 amino acids. Germline V gene data show CDR1 as SQVTM and CDR2 as ANQGSEA. The CDR3 sequence is CSVEGRRSYNEQFF. The CDR3 DNA reads as TGCAGCGTTGAGGGCCGGCGGTCCTACAATGAGCAGTTCTTC.

This clonotype appeared many times. The chain joins TRBV6-5 to TRBJ2-7, with TRBD1 as a possible D gene (6 bases). With 4 bases removed from V and 4 bases from J, the gap between germline ends came to 11 bases. Germline lookup yields CDR1 MNHEY and CDR2 SVGAGI. CDR3 length: 13 residues. The CDR3 DNA sequence: TGTGCCAGCAGTTCACAGAGGGGGTACGAGCAGTACTTC. Protein sequence: CASSSQRGYEQYF.

The V and J genes are TRBV20-1 and TRBJ2-7; 7 nucleotides line up with TRBD2. Per the germline V gene, CDR1 is DFQATT and CDR2 is SNEGSKA (reference sequence). The CDR3 runs to 14 residues. V trimming: 6 bases; J trimming: 6 bases; junction bases outside the gene matches: 14. This CDR3 is CSAATGLVGLEQYF. CDR3 DNA: TGCAGTGCCGCAACTGGACTAGTTGGCCTCGAGCAGTACTTC.

This clonotype has at least ten counts. The J gene is TRBJ2-5, the V gene TRBV7-9; D gene ambiguous. The CDR3 has 12 residues. The V gene lost 5 bases and the J gene lost 4 bases, with 8 bases spanning the gap. Germline assignment: CDR1 SEHNR and CDR2 FQNEAQ (reference sequence). CDR3 nucleotides: TGTGCCAGCAGCAGGATGGTAGAGACCCAGTACTTC. Its protein product is CASSRMVETQYF.

This clonotype was detected a few times. The chain uses TRBV10-3 and TRBJ1-4; 10 bases match TRBD1. CDR3 length: 14 amino acids. Losses at the gene ends were 6 bases for V and 7 bases for J; bases not matched to a gene: 5. Germline CDR1 is ENHRY and CDR2 is SYGVKD. The CDR3 DNA is TGTGCCATCAGAGGGACAGGGGAGGCTGAAAAACTGTTTTTT. It specifies CAIRGTGEAEKLFF.

This clonotype came up many times. This rearrangement joins TRBV6-5 to TRBJ1-1, with D possibly TRBD1 on 5 matching bases. There are 13 residues in the CDR3. Trimming pared 6 bases from V and 7 bases from J, leaving 15 bases between. Germline V gives CDR1 MNHEY, CDR2 SVGAGI. In DNA, the CDR3 is TGTGCCAGCAGCCGCGTCCAGGGAGGTGAAGCTTTCTTT. It translates to CASSRVQGGEAFF.